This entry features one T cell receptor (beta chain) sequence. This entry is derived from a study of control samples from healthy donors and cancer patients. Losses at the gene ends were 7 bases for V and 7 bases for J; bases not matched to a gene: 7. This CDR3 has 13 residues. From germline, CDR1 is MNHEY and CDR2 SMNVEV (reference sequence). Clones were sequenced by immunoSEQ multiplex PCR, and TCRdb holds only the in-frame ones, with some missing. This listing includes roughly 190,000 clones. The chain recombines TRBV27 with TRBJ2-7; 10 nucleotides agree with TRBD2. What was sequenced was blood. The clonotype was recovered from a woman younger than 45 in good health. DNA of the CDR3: TGTGCCAGCAATCTAGCGGGGGTGGGGGAGCAGTACTTC. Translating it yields CASNLAGVGEQYF.